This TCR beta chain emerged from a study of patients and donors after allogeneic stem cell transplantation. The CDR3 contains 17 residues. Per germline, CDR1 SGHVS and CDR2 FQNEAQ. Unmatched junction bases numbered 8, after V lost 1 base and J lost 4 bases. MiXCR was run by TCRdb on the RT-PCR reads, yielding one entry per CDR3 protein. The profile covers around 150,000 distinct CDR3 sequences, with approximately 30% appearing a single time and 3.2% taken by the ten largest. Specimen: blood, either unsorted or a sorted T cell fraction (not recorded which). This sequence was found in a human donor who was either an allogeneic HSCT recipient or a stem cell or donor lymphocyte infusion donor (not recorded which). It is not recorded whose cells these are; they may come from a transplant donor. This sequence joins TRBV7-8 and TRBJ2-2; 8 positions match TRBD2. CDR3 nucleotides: TGTGCCAGCAGCTTAGAACCGGGACTAGGGGCCACCGGGGAGCTGTTTTTT. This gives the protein CASSLEPGLGATGELFF.